These 28 T cell receptor beta chains were sequenced from one sample in a study of Ad26.COV2.S vaccination and SARS-CoV-2 variants. Sequenced by immunoSEQ multiplex PCR; TCRdb stores in-frame clones only, minus some. This table holds about half a million clones, around 89% found once. Treatment of the sample: 15 to 20 received Ad26.COV2.S at low or high dose, single or two shots; roughly 5 received placebo; per-sample allocation not given. Sampling happened 63 days after the first vaccine or placebo injection. Sequenced here: peripheral blood, sampled in a trial of Ad26.COV2.S vaccine versus placebo. All receptors come from a person between 18 and 65 years old who received the Ad26.COV2.S COVID-19 vaccine or a placebo.

This chain joins TRBV9 and TRBJ2-6; D is possibly TRBD1 (6 bases). CDR3 length equals 17 residues. In germline, CDR1 is SGDLS, CDR2 YYNGEE. V dropped 4 bases and J dropped 1 base, with 15 bases sitting between them. CDR3 amino acids: CASSPRGTQSGANVLTF. The CDR3 DNA sequence: TGTGCCAGCAGCCCGAGGGGGACACAGTCTGGGGCCAACGTCCTGACTTTC.

V is TRBV13 and J is TRBJ1-3; D is uncertain. Trimming shortened V by 5 bases and J by 5 bases, and 19 bases separated the two germline ends. In germline, CDR1 is PRHDT, CDR2 FYEKMQ (reference sequence). The CDR3 sequence is 16 residues long. The CDR3 loop reads CASSLLPTVDRNTIYF. CDR3 bases: TGTGCCAGCAGCCTCTTACCAACAGTGGATCGAAACACCATATATTTT.

This chain joins TRBV7-2 and TRBJ1-1; unclear D gene. The CDR3 spans 13 residues. Germline-derived CDR1 and CDR2 are SGHTA and FQGNSA. The V end was cut by 4 bases, the J end by 10 bases, with 16 bases between. The CDR3 nucleotides read TGTGCCAGCAGCTCCAACCCTACGTCCAGAGCTTTCTTT. Its translation is CASSSNPTSRAFF. Looking up the rest from reference TRBV7-2 and TRBJ1-1 gives the full variable domain: GAGVSQSPSNKVTEKGKDVELRCDPISGHTALYWYRQSLGQGLEFLIYFQGNSAPDKSGLPSDRFSAERTGGSVSTLTIQRTQQEDSAVYLCASSSNPTSRAFFGQGTRLTVV.

The V and J genes are TRBV7-2 and TRBJ1-2; D unclear. Germline V gene sequence: CDR1 SGHTA, CDR2 FQGNSA. This CDR3 contains 13 residues. The germline V and J ends were trimmed by 6 bases and 4 bases, with 12 bases remaining between them. The CDR3 sequence: CASRLDGLYGYTF. DNA of the CDR3: TGTGCCAGCAGATTGGACGGGCTCTATGGCTACACCTTC.

V gene TRBV12-5 combines with J gene TRBJ2-3, with D tentatively TRBD1 (6 bases). The V gene lost 5 bases and the J gene lost 2 bases, with 14 bases spanning the gap. Germline V CDR1 and CDR2: LGHNT, FRNRAP. The CDR3 is made up of 15 amino acids. CDR3 residues: CASGEGQRYTDTQYF. The CDR3 coding sequence is TGTGCTAGTGGTGAAGGACAGAGATACACAGATACGCAGTATTTT.

This chain links TRBV5-5 with TRBJ2-7; 11 bases map to TRBD2. V trimming: 4 bases; J trimming: 0 bases; junction bases outside the gene matches: 18. This CDR3 comprises 20 residues. CDR1 is SGHKS and CDR2 is YYEKEE in the germline V gene (reference sequence). This CDR3 is CASSPLSGRAGAGVSYEQYF. The CDR3 DNA reads as TGTGCCAGCAGCCCTCTTAGCGGGAGGGCCGGCGCGGGGGTCTCCTACGAGCAGTACTTC.

V usage is TRBV28 and J usage is TRBJ1-5; 10 nucleotides align to TRBD1. Germline assignment: CDR1 MDHEN and CDR2 SYDVKM. J gave up 4 bases and V 8 bases, and 8 bases lay outside the gene matches. CDR3 size: 15 residues. CDR3 sequence: CASHQRTGGNQPQHF. For the CDR3, the DNA is TGTGCCAGCCATCAAAGGACAGGGGGGAATCAGCCCCAGCATTTT.

This clone has just a few counts. The V call is TRBV28, the J call TRBJ1-2, with D possibly matching TRBD1 (6 bases). CDR1 MDHEN and CDR2 SYDVKM come from the germline V gene. V dropped 5 bases and J dropped 2 bases, with 12 bases sitting between them. The CDR3 runs to 14 residues. CDR3 bases: TGTGCCAGCAGTCCGACAGGACGAAACTATGGCTACACCTTC. Translating gives CASSPTGRNYGYTF.

The chain carries TRBV6-5 and TRBJ1-2; D unclear. The germline V and J ends were trimmed by 6 bases and 4 bases, with 15 bases remaining between them. CDR1 and CDR2 (germline): MNHEY, SVGAGI. The CDR3 is 14 amino acids. Here the CDR3 reads CASRTPDKIYGYTF. The CDR3 nucleotides are TGTGCCAGCAGAACCCCGGATAAAATCTATGGCTACACCTTC.

The chain combines TRBV28 with TRBJ2-7, with 7 positions matching TRBD1. The junction had 7 bases not matched to a gene; V was cut back by 3 bases and J by 5 bases. CDR3 size: 14 residues. Germline values: CDR1 MDHEN, CDR2 SYDVKM. The CDR3 region has the DNA TGTGCCAGCAGTTTGTTGACAGGGTACCACGAGCAGTACTTC. Its translation: CASSLLTGYHEQYF.

This clone came up once. This sequence joins TRBV29-1 and TRBJ1-3, with 7 bases that match TRBD1. This CDR3 region has 14 residues. Looked up from germline, CDR1 is SQVTM and CDR2 is ANQGSEA. V was clipped by 7 bases and J by 2 bases; unmatched bases: 8. This CDR3 is CSAYRGGPGNTIYF. As DNA, the CDR3 is TGCAGCGCTTACAGGGGAGGACCTGGAAACACCATATATTTT.

The count of this clone is one. The chain has TRBV7-3 and TRBJ2-1, with a weak D call TRBD2 (5 bases). Looked up from germline, CDR1 is SGHTA and CDR2 is FQGTGA. The CDR3 extends over 12 amino acids. V dropped 3 bases and J dropped 7 bases, with 7 bases sitting between them. The CDR3 DNA is TGTGCCAGCAGCTTCGGGGAGAATGAGCAGTTCTTC. Its translation: CASSFGENEQFF.

The chain recombines TRBV7-2 with TRBJ2-1; 13 bases are a match to TRBD2. The length of the CDR3 is 16 residues. V lost 3 bases to trimming and J lost 7 bases; unmatched junction nucleotides: 6. Germline V gene lookup returns CDR1 SGHTA and CDR2 FQGNSA. The CDR3 loop is CASSFGTSGVRNEQFF. In nucleotides, the CDR3 is TGTGCCAGCAGCTTTGGGACTAGCGGGGTAAGAAATGAGCAGTTCTTC.

CDR3 in DNA: TGTGCCAGCAGCCAAGGCATAGCCCCCCTAGCTTTCTTT. Amino acids: CASSQGIAPLAFF. The chain couples TRBV3-1 (or the pseudogene TRBV3-2) to TRBJ1-1; D gene ambiguous. Per germline, CDR1 LGHDT and CDR2 YNNKEL (reference sequence). This CDR3 region has 13 residues. The V end lost 1 base, the J end lost 10 bases, and 13 bases lay between the germline ends.

As to this clone: The junction departs from the called germline gene at one end, perhaps through a read error. The chain employs TRBV7-7 and TRBJ2-3; 8 bases match TRBD2. CDR3 length: 15 residues. Germline V gives CDR1 SSHAT, CDR2 FNYEAQ (reference sequence). The CDR3 here is CASSSSSGPGDTQYF. The CDR3, as DNA: TGTGCTAGCAGCTCTTCTAGCGGGCCGGGGGATACGCAGTATTTT.

V is TRBV11-1 and J is TRBJ1-1; 7 nucleotides agree with TRBD1. The CDR3 totals 13 residues. The germline CDR1 and CDR2 sequences are SGHAT and FQDESV (reference sequence). Trimming at V came to 3 bases and at J to 4 bases, leaving 2 bases not matched to a gene. CDR3 coding DNA: TGTGCCAGCAGCTTCAGGGGGAGCACTGAAGCTTTCTTT. This gives the protein CASSFRGSTEAFF.

The chain carries TRBV6-6 and TRBJ1-5, with D unresolved. Germline CDR1 MNHNY, CDR2 SVGAGI (reference sequence). Between the trimmed V and J ends, which lost 7 bases and 9 bases, there was a span of 13 bases. The CDR3 spans 12 residues. The DNA of the CDR3 is TGTGCCAGCACCCTTAGCAATTTGCCCCAGCATTTT. Translating gives CASTLSNLPQHF.

The chain couples TRBV28 to TRBJ1-5; D call uncertain. The V gene's germline CDR1 is MDHEN and CDR2 SYDVKM. The CDR3 is 16 amino acids. Trimming removed 5 bases from V and 1 base from J, with 15 bases in between. For the CDR3, the DNA is TGTGCCAGCAGTCTCCGAGGCTATCGAAGCAATCAGCCCCAGCATTTT. Translated: CASSLRGYRSNQPQHF.

This chain links TRBV5-1 with TRBJ2-7; TRBD1 agrees at 9 bases. J lost 1 base, V lost 2 bases, and 4 bases had no gene match. CDR1 is SGHRS, CDR2 YFSETQ, per germline. The CDR3 has 15 amino acids. The CDR3 DNA follows: TGCGCCAGCAGCTTTTCGGGACAGGGATCCTACGAGCAGTACTTC. Its translation: CASSFSGQGSYEQYF.

The chain recombines TRBV11-1 with TRBJ2-1; TRBD2 agrees at 8 bases. The junction had 4 bases not matched to a gene; V was cut back by 6 bases and J by 0 bases. Germline V lookup: CDR1 SGHAT, CDR2 FQDESV (reference sequence). The CDR3 sequence is 15 residues long. The CDR3 bases are TGTGCCAGCAGACCAAGCGGGGGCTCCTACAATGAGCAGTTCTTC. It codes for CASRPSGGSYNEQFF.

This clone was seen just once. The chain uses TRBV19 and TRBJ2-4, with 12 bases lining up with TRBD2. V dropped 0 bases and J dropped 2; count of bases not matched to a gene: 2. The CDR3 totals 17 residues. Germline V gives CDR1 LNHDA, CDR2 SQIVND (reference sequence). The DNA for the CDR3 is TGTGCCAGTAGTATAGAGGGACTAGCGGGTTCCAAAAACATTCAGTACTTC. It yields the protein CASSIEGLAGSKNIQYF.

The gene calls are TRBV5-1 and TRBJ2-5; 7 nucleotides line up with TRBD1. CDR1 SGHRS and CDR2 YFSETQ come from the germline V gene. This CDR3 is built from 15 residues. V dropped 3 bases and J dropped 2; count of bases not matched to a gene: 7. CDR3 coding DNA: TGCGCCAGCAGCTCATCGACAGGGCGACAAGAGACCCAGTACTTC. It translates to CASSSSTGRQETQYF.

This clone was counted once. This chain joins TRBV6-2 or TRBV6-3 and TRBJ2-3; a possible D gene is TRBD2 (6 bases). Trimming shortened V by 4 bases and J by 4 bases, and 15 bases separated the two germline ends. CDR1 is MNHEY and CDR2 is SVGEGT in the germline V gene. This CDR3 contains 15 residues. CDR3 sequence: CASSWDFPPPDTQYF. The DNA for the CDR3 is TGTGCCAGCAGTTGGGACTTTCCCCCCCCAGATACGCAGTATTTT.

CDR3 coding DNA: TGTGCCAGCAGCTTTGCAGGTGCAACCGGGGAGCTGTTTTTT. Translated, it gives CASSFAGATGELFF. This chain uses TRBV11-2 with TRBJ2-2; D gene ambiguous. CDR3 length equals 14 residues. V was clipped by 3 bases and J by 5 bases, with 10 bases between them. Looked up from germline, CDR1 is SGHAT and CDR2 is FQNNGV. Variable domain in full (rest from reference TRBV11-2 and TRBJ2-2): EAGVAQSPRYKIIEKRQSVAFWCNPISGHATLYWYQQILGQGPKLLIQFQNNGVVDDSQLPKDRFSAERLKGVDSTLKIQPAKLEDSAVYLCASSFAGATGELFFGEGSRLTVL.

This clone was seen only once. The V and J genes are TRBV19 and TRBJ2-2; 11 nucleotides align to TRBD2. Germline V gene sequence: CDR1 LNHDA, CDR2 SQIVND (reference sequence). V lost 7 bases to trimming and J lost 4 bases; unmatched junction nucleotides: 8. The CDR3 contains 16 residues. DNA of the CDR3: TGTGCCAGTAAGCTTACTAGCGGGGGTGGCACCGGGGAGCTGTTTTTT. Its protein is CASKLTSGGGTGELFF.

The chain uses TRBV5-1 and TRBJ2-1, with TRBD2 identical over 9 bases. The V and J ends lost 5 bases and 7 bases, in that order; junction bases with no gene match: 10. The CDR3 consists of 15 residues. Germline lookup yields CDR1 SGHRS and CDR2 YFSETQ. Here the CDR3 DNA reads TGCGCCAGCAGTTCCGGGACTAGCTTTGGTAATGAGCAGTTCTTC. It translates to CASSSGTSFGNEQFF.

The chain is built from TRBV6-5 and TRBJ1-2; D is uncertain. V was trimmed by 2 bases and J by 3 bases, leaving 7 bases between them. Per germline, CDR1 MNHEY and CDR2 SVGAGI. The CDR3 covers 13 residues. The CDR3 nucleotides read TGTGCCAGCAGTTACGACAACTACTATGGCTACACCTTC. This codes for CASSYDNYYGYTF.

The V and J genes are TRBV28 and TRBJ1-3; D is perhaps TRBD1 (5 bases). Trimming took off 5 bases at V and 0 bases at J, with 14 bases between the two ends. This CDR3 comprises 16 residues. The V gene's germline CDR1 is MDHEN and CDR2 SYDVKM. The CDR3 spells CASSHGVGDSGNTIYF. The CDR3 DNA follows: TGTGCCAGCAGTCATGGGGTGGGGGACTCTGGAAACACCATATATTTT.